Below are 5 T cell receptor beta chains sequenced from a single sample in a study of OX40 agonist ivuxolimab in advanced cancers. TCRdb's table, derived via immunoSEQ multiplex PCR, lists solely in-frame clones and lacks some. The table lists 13,000 to 15,000 clones, about 75% of them singletons. Sequenced material: CD4+ or CD8+ T cells sorted from blood, taken in a trial of the OX40 agonist ivuxolimab. These receptors were taken from an adult with an advanced solid tumor such as melanoma, head and neck, liver or kidney cancer.

This clone is medium-sized by share. V is TRBV29-1 and J is TRBJ2-7; the D gene is possibly TRBD2 (5 bases). V lost 3 bases and J 0 bases, leaving 9 bases between the germline ends. The CDR3 consists of 13 residues. CDR1 SQVTM and CDR2 ANQGSEA come from the germline V gene. DNA of the CDR3: TGCAGCGTTGACATAGGGAGCTCCTACGAGCAGTACTTC. Its protein is CSVDIGSSYEQYF.

The chain combines TRBV27 with TRBJ1-2; D perhaps matches TRBD1 (6 bases). Germline CDR1 and CDR2: MNHEY and SMNVEV (reference sequence). Trimming left V 5 bases short and J 7 bases short, with 23 bases between. This CDR3 has 16 residues. CDR3 DNA: TGTGCCAGCAGTCCCCCCGGGGCAGGGACAATGGGTGGCTACACCTTC. This encodes CASSPPGAGTMGGYTF.

The V gene is TRBV28, the J gene TRBJ2-1; maybe TRBD2 (6 bases). This CDR3 is built from 16 residues. V lost 7 bases, J lost 0 bases, and 16 bases lay in between. The germline V gene encodes CDR1 MDHEN and CDR2 SYDVKM. In DNA form, the CDR3 reads TGTGCCAGCACCCTCCGGGTGGAGGGCTCCTACAATGAGCAGTTCTTC. Amino acid sequence: CASTLRVEGSYNEQFF.

The chain links TRBV7-9 to TRBJ2-5; D is uncertain. The CDR3 runs to 13 residues. Trimming left V 3 bases short and J 0 bases short, with 5 bases between. The germline V gene has CDR1 SEHNR and CDR2 FQNEAQ (reference sequence). As DNA, the CDR3 is TGTGCCAGCAGCTTTGGGTACCAAGAGACCCAGTACTTC. It codes for CASSFGYQETQYF.

The V and J genes are TRBV11-3 and TRBJ2-7; 9 nucleotides agree with TRBD2. CDR3 length: 18 amino acids. The germline V gene has CDR1 SGHNT and CDR2 YENEEA. V lost 7 bases and J lost 3; bases outside the gene matches: 19. Here the CDR3 reads CASTAGTIALAGFYEQYF. CDR3 bases: TGTGCCAGCACCGCCGGGACAATTGCTCTAGCGGGGTTCTACGAGCAGTACTTC. Full variable domain (rest looked up from reference TRBV11-3 and TRBJ2-7): EAGVVQSPRYKIIEKKQPVAFWCNPISGHNTLYWYLQNLGQGPELLIRYENEEAVDDSQLPKDRFSAERLKGVDSTLKIQPAELGDSAVYLCASTAGTIALAGFYEQYFGPGTRLTVT.